This T cell receptor beta chain was observed in a study of long-term antiretroviral therapy in people with HIV. Turning to the study itself: Specimens dating back about a decade before the 2015 immediate-ART recommendation are the oldest included.

Concerning this clone itself: The target antigen is unknown.

Assay version v3.0 of immunoSEQ was used, and it was run at survey level. TCRdb's copy holds only in-frame clones and misses some; the assay was immunoSEQ multiplex PCR. The sample shows more than 10,000 clones, 75% to 80% of them seen only once. Study observations and caveats: CDR3 lengths in HIV samples spanned a narrower range than controls.

This CDR3 has 17 amino acids. Per germline, CDR1 MNHNS and CDR2 SASEGT. The V end lost 0 bases, the J end lost 0 bases, and 11 bases lay between the germline ends. The sample in question was unsorted PBMCs, obtained 0.5 years before starting antiretroviral therapy. The genes are TRBV6-1 and TRBJ2-2; TRBD1 is a possible D gene (5 bases). This TCR was sampled from a middle-aged woman with HIV. CDR3: CASSEAHWGANTGELFF. In DNA, the CDR3 is TGTGCCAGCAGTGAAGCGCACTGGGGCGCGAACACCGGGGAGCTGTTTTTT.